Each of the 20 T cell receptor beta chains below was sequenced from the same sample in a study of T cell responses to AZD1222 COVID-19 vaccine. TCRdb keeps only in-frame clones here, not all; method: immunoSEQ multiplex PCR. Here the sample spans approximately 100,000 clones, over 80% being singletons. This specimen consisted of peripheral blood, obtained on day 0 of AZD1222 vaccination. The receptors derive from an adult in good health.

This chain uses TRBV28 with TRBJ1-4; the D is unclear. With 6 bases removed from V and 8 bases from J, the gap between germline ends came to 16 bases. This CDR3 is 14 amino acids long. Germline V CDR1 and CDR2: MDHEN, SYDVKM. CDR3 sequence (DNA): TGTGCCAGCAGCCTCGGTGGGAGTCTAGAAAAACTGTTTTTT. This sequence encodes CASSLGGSLEKLFF.

The V gene is TRBV7-9, the J gene TRBJ2-3, with 9 bases that match TRBD1. The V and J ends lost 2 bases and 6 bases, in that order; junction bases with no gene match: 15. Germline V gives CDR1 SEHNR, CDR2 FQNEAQ (reference sequence). CDR3 length: 18 residues. As DNA, the CDR3 is TGTGCCAGCAGCTTACCTCCCTCAGCGGGACAGGGCGTGGATACGCAGTATTTT. Its translation: CASSLPPSAGQGVDTQYF.

The rearrangement joins TRBV28 to TRBJ2-7; maybe TRBD1 (5 bases). From germline, CDR1 is MDHEN and CDR2 SYDVKM. The V end lost 8 bases, the J end lost 3 bases, and 17 bases lay between the germline ends. The CDR3 extends over 14 amino acids. The CDR3 DNA is TGTGCCAGCCTGTTAAGGGGTCGGGTCTACGAGCAGTACTTC. Translation gives CASLLRGRVYEQYF.

This chain uses TRBV6-5 with TRBJ1-6, with TRBD1 as a possible D gene (6 bases). CDR1 is MNHEY and CDR2 is SVGAGI in the germline V gene. CDR3 length: 13 residues. V dropped 4 bases and J dropped 9 bases, with 10 bases sitting between them. CDR3 bases: TGTGCCAGCAGTTCAAGGGGGGGTTCACCCCTCCACTTT. This gives the protein CASSSRGGSPLHF.

The chain is built from TRBV5-5 and TRBJ1-5; D may be TRBD1 (5 bases). The CDR3 covers 16 residues. V lost 4 bases and J lost 1, with 15 bases in between. The germline gives CDR1 SGHKS, CDR2 YYEKEE (reference sequence). The CDR3 DNA reads TGTGCCAGCAGCCAAGGGACTCGAGGGAGCAATCAGCCCCAGCATTTT. Its translation is CASSQGTRGSNQPQHF.

The genes are TRBV3-1 (or the pseudogene TRBV3-2) and TRBJ1-6, with TRBD1 as a possible D gene (6 bases). The germline CDR1 and CDR2 sequences are LGHDT and YNNKEL (reference sequence). Trimming shortened V by 4 bases and J by 7 bases, and 11 bases separated the two germline ends. This CDR3 has 14 residues. The CDR3 nucleotides read TGTGCCAGCAGCCTGGGGGGCGGGAATTCACCCCTCCACTTT. Protein sequence: CASSLGGGNSPLHF.

The CDR3 DNA sequence: TGTGCCAGCAGCTTAGGGCCTTGGGGGGAGACCTATAATTCACCCCTCCACTTT. It codes for CASSLGPWGETYNSPLHF. This chain connects TRBV11-2 to TRBJ1-6, with D perhaps TRBD1 (5 bases). Trimming removed 1 base from V and 2 bases from J, with 15 bases in between. The CDR3 totals 18 residues. Per the germline V gene, CDR1 is SGHAT and CDR2 is FQNNGV.

V and J are TRBV11-2 and TRBJ2-7; the D call may be TRBD1 or TRBD2 (6 bases each). Germline values: CDR1 SGHAT, CDR2 FQNNGV. The CDR3 extends over 15 amino acids. Trimming shortened V by 7 bases and J by 1 base, and 17 bases separated the two germline ends. The DNA of the CDR3 is TGTGCCAGCACCCGGGGGCGAGGAGGATCCTACGAGCAGTACTTC. It yields the protein CASTRGRGGSYEQYF.

The V call is TRBV21-1, the J call TRBJ2-7. TRBV21-1 is a pseudogene locus. The CDR3 totals 11 residues. CDR3 nucleotide sequence: TGTGCCAGCAGCACCGGCCATGGAAAGTACTTC. Residues: CASSTGHGKYF.

The chain employs TRBV18 and TRBJ2-4; D gene uncertain. Per germline, CDR1 KGHSH and CDR2 LQKENI. The V gene lost 6 bases and the J gene lost 9 bases, with 9 bases spanning the gap. The CDR3 spans 11 residues. The CDR3 is CASSPPGIQYF. CDR3 DNA sequence: TGTGCCAGCTCCCCCCCAGGCATTCAGTACTTC.

This rearrangement joins TRBV5-4 to TRBJ1-3, with D tentatively TRBD1 (5 bases). Trimming took 3 bases from V and 0 from J, leaving 16 bases between them. CDR1 SGHNT and CDR2 YYREEE come from the germline V gene (reference sequence). This CDR3 is 17 amino acids long. CDR3 sequence reads: CASSYGGRGLSGNTIYF. The DNA for the CDR3 is TGTGCCAGCAGCTACGGGGGGAGGGGTCTCTCTGGAAACACCATATATTTT.

This chain links TRBV30 with TRBJ2-7, with a weak D call TRBD1 (8 bases). Germline V lookup: CDR1 GTSNPN, CDR2 SVGIG (reference sequence). CDR3 length: 13 amino acids. Trimming removed 4 bases at V and 2 bases at J, with 12 bases between. The CDR3 DNA sequence: TGTGCCTGGAAGCGGGACAGGCCCTACGAGCAGTACTTC. Protein: CAWKRDRPYEQYF. Complete variable domain (other parts from reference TRBV30 and TRBJ2-7): SQTIHQWPATLVQPVGSPLSLECTVEGTSNPNLYWYRQAAGRGLQLLFYSVGIGQISSEVPQNLSASRPQDRQFILSSKKLLLSDSGFYLCAWKRDRPYEQYFGPGTRLTVT.

The chain carries TRBV7-2 and TRBJ2-1; the D gene is possibly TRBD2 (6 bases). Trimming took off 5 bases at V and 8 bases at J, with 25 bases between the two ends. The CDR3 loop spans 17 amino acids. The germline CDR1 and CDR2 sequences are SGHTA and FQGNSA. In DNA, the CDR3 is TGTGCCAGCAGCGCATTCGGGGGATTCGTTCCTTCACATGAGCAGTTCTTC. It specifies CASSAFGGFVPSHEQFF.

This clone was observed once. The gene calls are TRBV6-5 and TRBJ2-5, with D possibly being TRBD2 (6 bases). CDR1 is MNHEY and CDR2 is SVGAGI in the germline V gene. The V end lost 6 bases, the J end lost 5 bases, and 19 bases lay between the germline ends. The CDR3 spans 15 residues. CDR3 residues: CASSHHINGRETQYF. In nucleotides, the CDR3 is TGTGCCAGCAGCCACCATATTAATGGGAGGGAGACCCAGTACTTC.

The rearrangement joins TRBV30 to TRBJ1-5; D may be TRBD1 (5 bases). Germline assignment: CDR1 GTSNPN and CDR2 SVGIG (reference sequence). CDR3 size: 18 residues. The V end was cut by 2 bases, the J end by 2 bases, with 22 bases between. The CDR3 reads CAWSRVMGGVLGNQPQHF. CDR3 coding DNA: TGTGCCTGGAGTCGGGTCATGGGGGGGGTGCTTGGCAATCAGCCCCAGCATTTT.

The chain couples TRBV7-9 to TRBJ1-1; TRBD1 matches at 8 bases. The germline gives CDR1 SEHNR, CDR2 FQNEAQ (reference sequence). The CDR3 has 15 residues. V lost 4 bases, J lost 4 bases, and 8 bases stayed unmatched. CDR3 protein: CASSSSGGWSTEAFF. In DNA, the CDR3 is TGTGCCAGCAGCTCCTCAGGGGGCTGGAGCACTGAAGCTTTCTTT.

The chain combines TRBV14 with TRBJ2-5; D gene unclear. Germline V gene lookup returns CDR1 SGHDN and CDR2 FVKESK. The V end was cut by 4 bases, the J end by 5 bases, with 11 bases between. CDR3 length: 13 residues. CDR3 in DNA: TGTGCCAGCAGCCGGCTCCTGGGGGAGACCCAGTACTTC. Translation gives CASSRLLGETQYF.

This chain connects TRBV7-2 to TRBJ1-2; the D is unclear. The CDR3 is 15 amino acids. The V gene lost 1 base and the J gene lost 8 bases, with 17 bases spanning the gap. Looked up from germline, CDR1 is SGHTA and CDR2 is FQGNSA. As DNA, the CDR3 is TGTGCCAGCAGCTTAGGGGCCGGGTCGGATCGGGGCTACACCTTC. Residues: CASSLGAGSDRGYTF.

The rearrangement links TRBV28 to TRBJ2-7, with 7 bases identical to TRBD1. This CDR3 has 12 residues. The trim removed 6 bases at V and 6 bases at J, leaving 5 bases unmatched. The germline V gene has CDR1 MDHEN and CDR2 SYDVKM. This CDR3 reads CASRKGASEQYF. CDR3 sequence (DNA): TGTGCCAGCAGGAAGGGGGCTAGCGAGCAGTACTTC.

The V and J genes are TRBV28 and TRBJ1-5; 8 bases match TRBD1. This CDR3 is 15 amino acids long. J was trimmed by 6 bases and V by 5 bases; bases with no gene match: 9. CDR1 MDHEN and CDR2 SYDVKM come from the germline V gene. The CDR3, as DNA: TGTGCCAGCAGTCCGGACAGGGAAATATTTCAGCCCCAGCATTTT. This encodes CASSPDREIFQPQHF.